These 15 T cell receptor beta chains originate from one sample sequenced in a study of T cell repertoires in cytomegalovirus infection. TCRdb reanalysed the reads using MiXCR and keeps one entry per CDR3 protein. Among hundreds of thousands of distinct CDR3 sequences listed, roughly a third were seen once. The sequencing sample was made of PBMCs. Receptors were obtained from a human donor in good health (CMV status not recorded). Some clones in this sample may be carry-over from other donors' samples.

This clonotype was recorded a few times. This chain joins TRBV5-4 and TRBJ2-3; 7 bases are shared with TRBD2. The CDR3 contains 17 residues. V gave up 4 bases and J gave up 1 base; unmatched junction bases: 12. Germline assignment: CDR1 SGHNT and CDR2 YYREEE (reference sequence). The CDR3 coding sequence is TGTGCCAGCAGCACCGGGACTAAGAGGGCCGGCACAGATACGCAGTATTTT. It encodes CASSTGTKRAGTDTQYF.

This clonotype was observed a handful of times. This chain connects TRBV7-9 to TRBJ2-7; 10 nucleotides line up with TRBD2. V shed 4 bases, J shed 5 bases, and the junction held 11 bases outside the gene matches. The CDR3 runs to 16 residues. CDR1 SEHNR and CDR2 FQNEAQ come from the germline V gene (reference sequence). The CDR3 sequence: CASSSPPSGRSHEQYF. CDR3 DNA: TGTGCCAGCAGCTCCCCTCCTAGCGGGAGAAGCCACGAGCAGTACTTC.

This rearrangement joins TRBV14 to TRBJ2-5, with no clear D. Trimming left V 1 base short and J 4 bases short, with 4 bases between. Germline lookup yields CDR1 SGHDN and CDR2 FVKESK. The CDR3 contains 12 residues. The CDR3 DNA follows: TGTGCCAGCAGCCAAGTGGCAGAGACCCAGTACTTC. Residues: CASSQVAETQYF. The entire variable domain, with the rest obtained from reference TRBV14 and TRBJ2-5, is as follows: EAGVTQFPSHSVIEKGQTVTLRCDPISGHDNLYWYRRVMGKEIKFLLHFVKESKQDESGMPNNRFLAERTGGTYSTLKVQPAELEDSGVYFCASSQVAETQYFGPGTRLLVL.

This clonotype was seen a single time. The chain carries TRBV7-2 and TRBJ2-7, with D uncertain. Germline CDR1 reads SGHTA; CDR2 reads FQGNSA. CDR3 length: 13 amino acids. The V gene lost 1 base and the J gene lost 9 bases, with 13 bases spanning the gap. In nucleotides, the CDR3 is TGTGCCAGCAGCTTAGATATCCGGACCGCGCAGTACTTC. This sequence encodes CASSLDIRTAQYF.

This clonotype was recorded a few times. The chain carries TRBV20-1 and TRBJ2-7; D tentatively reads TRBD1 or TRBD2 (6 bases each). This CDR3 is 15 amino acids long. Germline V lookup: CDR1 DFQATT, CDR2 SNEGSKA (reference sequence). Trimming shortened V by 5 bases and J by 2 bases, and 19 bases separated the two germline ends. The CDR3 bases are TGCAGTGCTTCTCCTCTGACAGGACTAACCTACGAGCAGTACTTC. It yields the protein CSASPLTGLTYEQYF.

J is TRBJ1-1 and V is TRBV24-1; TRBD1 matches 11 bases. The V and J ends lost 2 bases and 4 bases, in that order; junction bases with no gene match: 2. The V gene's germline CDR1 is KGHDR and CDR2 SFDVKD. The CDR3 sequence is 15 residues long. CDR3 coding DNA: TGTGCCACCAGTGATTCCGGGACAGGGGGCACTGAAGCTTTCTTT. This codes for CATSDSGTGGTEAFF.

This rearrangement joins TRBV5-6 to TRBJ2-7; D might be TRBD1 (6 bases). The CDR3 length is 14 residues. V lost 7 bases to trimming and J lost 2 bases, with 16 bases between them. Germline V gene lookup returns CDR1 SGHDT and CDR2 YYEEEE. The CDR3 loop is CASGRQALTYEQYF. CDR3 DNA sequence: TGTGCCAGCGGCAGACAGGCATTAACCTACGAGCAGTACTTC.

The V gene is TRBV28, the J gene TRBJ2-7; D gene uncertain. With 4 bases removed from V and 3 bases from J, the gap between germline ends came to 16 bases. Germline-derived CDR1 and CDR2 are MDHEN and SYDVKM. CDR3 length equals 15 residues. CDR3 DNA: TGTGCCAGCAGTTCATCCGCCCCCCCCTTCTACGAGCAGTACTTC. Protein product: CASSSSAPPFYEQYF.

V gene TRBV19 combines with J gene TRBJ1-2; a possible D gene is TRBD1 (5 bases). V lost 6 bases and J 2 bases, leaving 16 bases between the germline ends. The CDR3 is 15 amino acids. Germline V gives CDR1 LNHDA, CDR2 SQIVND (reference sequence). The CDR3 nucleotides are TGTGCCAGTAGCCTTCAGGTCGGGGGGAACTATGGCTACACCTTC. Encoded protein: CASSLQVGGNYGYTF.

In this sample, this clonotype turned up a few times. V and J are TRBV5-1 and TRBJ1-1; TRBD1 is a possible D gene (6 bases). Trimming cost V 4 bases and J 4 bases, with 14 bases left between them. Per germline, CDR1 SGHRS and CDR2 YFSETQ. There are 14 residues in the CDR3. The CDR3 DNA reads as TGCGCCAGCAGCCCACAGGGTTCGGGCACTGAAGCTTTCTTT. As protein: CASSPQGSGTEAFF. Combining the CDR3 with reference TRBV5-1 and TRBJ1-1 gives the whole variable domain KAGVTQTPRYLIKTRGQQVTLSCSPISGHRSVSWYQQTPGQGLQFLFEYFSETQRNKGNFPGRFSGRQFSNSRSEMNVSTLELGDSALYLCASSPQGSGTEAFFGQGTRLTVV.

This clonotype appeared a single time. The CDR3 sequence is CASSTRDRGRLEQYF. CDR3 DNA sequence: TGTGCCAGCAGTACCCGGGACAGGGGGCGACTCGAGCAGTACTTC. This chain links TRBV6-6 with TRBJ2-7, with 12 bases identical to TRBD1. The CDR3 extends over 15 amino acids. CDR1 and CDR2 from the germline V gene are MNHNY and SVGAGI (reference sequence). V was clipped by 5 bases and J by 6 bases; unmatched bases: 8.

This clonotype has more than one count but fewer than ten. The V call is TRBV7-2, the J call TRBJ2-3, with 13 bases matching TRBD2. V was pared by 4 bases and J by 7 bases, with 5 bases of the junction left unmatched. The CDR3 consists of 15 residues. Germline loops: CDR1 SGHTA, CDR2 FQGNSA. This CDR3 reads CASSSLAGGGYTQYF. Here the CDR3 DNA reads TGTGCCAGCAGCTCACTAGCGGGAGGGGGGTATACGCAGTATTTT.

This clonotype was observed a handful of times. The chain recombines TRBV6-1 with TRBJ2-2; 7 nucleotides align to TRBD2. CDR1 is MNHNS, CDR2 SASEGT, per germline. V lost 7 bases, J lost 4 bases, and 9 bases stayed unmatched. The CDR3 runs to 15 residues. For the CDR3, the DNA is TGTGCCAGCAATCCTGGCGGGAGAGTCACCGGGGAGCTGTTTTTT. Amino acids: CASNPGGRVTGELFF.

This clonotype was observed once. J is TRBJ1-6 and V is TRBV7-8; D uncertain. Germline lookup yields CDR1 SGHVS and CDR2 FQNEAQ. The CDR3 covers 16 residues. V was clipped by 5 bases and J by 0 bases, with 11 bases between them. CDR3 protein: CASSPPVSSYNSPLHF. As DNA, the CDR3 is TGTGCCAGCAGCCCCCCCGTGAGCTCCTATAATTCACCCCTCCACTTT.

This clonotype turned up a few times. CDR3 loop: CASSLNNPGELFF. CDR3 coding DNA: TGTGCCAGCAGCTTAAATAATCCCGGGGAGCTGTTTTTT. J is TRBJ2-2 and V is TRBV7-9; unclear D gene. CDR1 and CDR2 (germline): SEHNR, FQNEAQ (reference sequence). V was cut by 2 bases and J by 6 bases, with 7 bases left in between. This CDR3 region has 13 residues. Full variable domain (missing parts from reference TRBV7-9 and TRBJ2-2): DTGVSQNPRHKITKRGQNVTFRCDPISEHNRLYWYRQTLGQGPEFLTYFQNEAQLEKSRLLSDRFSAERPKGSFSTLEIQRTEQGDSAMYLCASSLNNPGELFFGEGSRLTVL.